Each of the 17 T cell receptor beta chains below was sequenced from the same sample in a study of early stage breast cancer tumors (dated by TCRdb to about 2017). The method was the immunoSEQ multiplex PCR assay. In its TCRdb copy, this immuneACCESS table keeps in-frame sequences only and misses some clones. Where compared with another copy, unresolved V genes explain less than half of these, and the others have no known cause. The sample profile shows about 69,000 clones; 75% to 90% of them were found once. Roughly 4.7% of the sample is held by the ten biggest clonotypes. The source material was blood. Receptor source: a person in their 40s with breast cancer.

The rearrangement uses TRBV6-5 and TRBJ2-7, with D perhaps matching TRBD2 (5 bases). CDR1 and CDR2 from the germline V gene are MNHEY and SVGAGI. Trimming cost V 6 bases and J 3 bases, with 15 bases left between them. CDR3 size: 14 residues. The CDR3 sequence: CASRVIRGFYEQYF. In DNA, the CDR3 is TGTGCCAGCAGGGTGATCCGGGGTTTCTACGAGCAGTACTTC.

This chain links TRBV6-6 with TRBJ1-5; D call uncertain. Germline CDR1 is MNHNY and CDR2 is SVGAGI (reference sequence). The CDR3 loop spans 16 amino acids. Trimming cost V 2 bases and J 5 bases, with 16 bases left between them. The CDR3 DNA reads TGTGCCAGCAGTTACGGGCTTGCGGGAGGCTATCAGCCCCAGCATTTT. Its protein product is CASSYGLAGGYQPQHF.

DNA of the CDR3: TGCGCCAGCAGCCCTACAGGGGGCACGGGCTATGGCTACACCTTC. The encoded protein is CASSPTGGTGYGYTF. This rearrangement joins TRBV4-1 to TRBJ1-2; TRBD1 matches at 9 bases. J gave up 4 bases and V 4 bases, and 7 bases lay outside the gene matches. The CDR3 is 15 amino acids. CDR1 MGHRA and CDR2 YSYEKL come from the germline V gene.

This clone was seen only once. The V and J genes are TRBV7-2 and TRBJ2-3, with a tentative D call TRBD2 (6 bases). The germline V gene encodes CDR1 SGHTA and CDR2 FQGNSA. Between the trimmed V and J ends, which lost 1 base and 1 base, there was a span of 15 bases. The CDR3 sequence is 17 residues long. Written as DNA, the CDR3 is TGTGCCAGCAGCTTAGAGGGGAGGTCTTGGGGCACAGATACGCAGTATTTT. It specifies CASSLEGRSWGTDTQYF.

The J gene is TRBJ1-1, the V gene TRBV6-5; TRBD1 matches 7 bases. Losses at the gene ends were 0 bases for V and 6 bases for J; bases not matched to a gene: 7. The CDR3 length is 15 residues. The germline gives CDR1 MNHEY, CDR2 SVGAGI. The CDR3 protein is CASSYSAGGQSEAFF. CDR3 nucleotide sequence: TGTGCCAGCAGTTACTCGGCAGGGGGGCAATCTGAAGCTTTCTTT.

This clone was seen more than once but under ten times. The genes are TRBV27 and TRBJ2-7; 11 bases fit TRBD1. The V and J ends lost 4 bases and 3 bases, in that order; junction bases with no gene match: 5. This CDR3 has 15 amino acids. Germline lookup yields CDR1 MNHEY and CDR2 SMNVEV (reference sequence). The DNA of the CDR3 is TGTGCCAGCAGTTCTGGACAGGGGGCTCTCTACGAGCAGTACTTC. Protein product: CASSSGQGALYEQYF.

The gene calls are TRBV9 and TRBJ1-2, with a possible D match to TRBD1 (6 bases). The CDR3 loop spans 13 amino acids. Trimming removed 4 bases at V and 2 bases at J, with 9 bases between. The germline CDR1 and CDR2 sequences are SGDLS and YYNGEE. The CDR3 here is CASSTDSNYGYTF. The DNA of the CDR3 is TGTGCCAGCAGCACGGACAGCAACTATGGCTACACCTTC.

The CDR3 spells CSVEGHLGELFF. The CDR3 DNA reads as TGCAGCGTTGAGGGACATCTCGGGGAGCTGTTTTTT. The chain combines TRBV29-1 with TRBJ2-2; TRBD1 might be the D (6 bases). This CDR3 is built from 12 residues. The V and J ends lost 3 bases and 7 bases respectively, with 9 bases between them. Germline V gene lookup returns CDR1 SQVTM and CDR2 ANQGSEA.

V and J are TRBV28 and TRBJ2-3; D perhaps matches TRBD2 (6 bases). The germline gives CDR1 MDHEN, CDR2 SYDVKM. The CDR3 covers 12 residues. Trimming pared 5 bases from V and 8 bases from J, leaving 11 bases between. CDR3 protein: CASSPNSGTQYF. The CDR3 DNA reads TGTGCCAGCAGTCCCAATAGCGGTACGCAGTATTTT.

The chain couples TRBV29-1 to TRBJ2-7; no firm D call. Trimming took off 3 bases at V and 4 bases at J, with 16 bases between the two ends. This CDR3 region has 14 residues. Germline CDR1 is SQVTM and CDR2 is ANQGSEA. CDR3 nucleotides: TGCAGCGTTGAGTTCCCGGGCCAAAAATACGAGCAGTACTTC. Translating gives CSVEFPGQKYEQYF.

The gene calls are TRBV5-1 and TRBJ2-7; no clear D. Trimming shortened V by 0 bases and J by 5 bases, and 15 bases separated the two germline ends. From germline, CDR1 is SGHRS and CDR2 YFSETQ. The CDR3 consists of 15 residues. For the CDR3, the DNA is TGCGCCAGCAGCTTGGTGGGGTCGATTGTGGACGAGCAGTACTTC. Its translation is CASSLVGSIVDEQYF.

This chain connects TRBV5-1 to TRBJ2-3, with D possibly being TRBD2 (6 bases). This CDR3 is 14 amino acids long. Germline V gene lookup returns CDR1 SGHRS and CDR2 YFSETQ. Trimming removed 5 bases at V and 0 bases at J, with 10 bases between. CDR3 DNA: TGCGCCAGCAGGCTAGCGCTTAGCACAGATACGCAGTATTTT. Protein sequence: CASRLALSTDTQYF.

The chain couples TRBV29-1 to TRBJ2-6, with D hard to call. This CDR3 is 15 amino acids long. The germline V gene has CDR1 SQVTM and CDR2 ANQGSEA. V shed 4 bases and J shed 0 bases, with 10 bases lying between them. Here the CDR3 reads CSVGYSSSGANVLTF. CDR3 nucleotides: TGCAGCGTTGGATACTCGAGCTCTGGGGCCAACGTCCTGACTTTC.

The CDR3 loop is CASSLVSGDRGNEQYF. The DNA of the CDR3 is TGTGCCAGCAGCTTAGTCTCAGGGGACAGGGGGAACGAGCAGTACTTC. The chain carries TRBV11-2 and TRBJ2-7, with 11 bases matching TRBD1. This CDR3 region has 16 residues. CDR1 is SGHAT, CDR2 FQNNGV, per germline. The V segment lost 1 base and the J segment 5 bases; nucleotides outside the gene matches: 7.

This chain connects TRBV11-1 to TRBJ2-5; no definite D call. Per germline, CDR1 SGHAT and CDR2 FQDESV (reference sequence). V lost 4 bases and J 0 bases, leaving 12 bases between the germline ends. There are 15 residues in the CDR3. The CDR3 region is CASSSSLINQETQYF. CDR3 bases: TGTGCCAGCAGCTCAAGCCTGATTAACCAAGAGACCCAGTACTTC.

This clone was recorded only once. The chain uses TRBV9 and TRBJ1-3; D is unclear. Germline values: CDR1 SGDLS, CDR2 YYNGEE. CDR3 length: 15 amino acids. V was trimmed by 0 bases and J by 0 bases, leaving 7 bases between them. DNA of the CDR3: TGTGCCAGCAGCGTAGAGCGGCTCTCTGGAAACACCATATATTTT. Translation: CASSVERLSGNTIYF. Complete variable domain (other parts from reference TRBV9 and TRBJ1-3): DSGVTQTPKHLITATGQRVTLRCSPRSGDLSVYWYQQSLDQGLQFLIQYYNGEERAKGNILERFSAQQFPDLHSELNLSSLELGDSALYFCASSVERLSGNTIYFGEGSWLTVV.

The rearrangement links TRBV30 to TRBJ1-2; D is unclear. CDR3 length: 13 residues. CDR1 and CDR2 (germline): GTSNPN, SVGIG (reference sequence). V was trimmed by 6 bases and J by 3 bases, leaving 14 bases between them. CDR3: CACSGLPYYGYTF. Written as DNA, the CDR3 is TGTGCCTGTTCCGGATTACCCTACTATGGCTACACCTTC.